This T cell receptor beta chain was captured by sequencing in a study of molecular identifiers for immune sequencing clone quantification. Comments on this clonotype: This may arise from a read error, as a much more abundant clone is one base away.

TCRdb re-derived calls from the PCR reads in MiXCR, one entry per CDR3 protein. The sample lists around 320,000 distinct CDR3 sequences, 24% occurring once. Germline V lookup: CDR1 SEHNR, CDR2 FQNEAQ (reference sequence). This CDR3 is 17 amino acids long. Naive CD8 T cells underwent sorting with the CD8+CD4-CCR7+CD45RA+ definition. The sample comprised naive CD8+ T cells from blood, with Jurkat cell RNA spiked in. Subset reported: FACS-sorted CD8+CD4-CCR7+CD45RA+ naive T cells. This receptor was taken from a human donor in good health. Some libraries in this study had Jurkat cell RNA spiked in. J is TRBJ1-5 and V is TRBV7-9; D unresolved. This chain's CDR3 is CASSLANVTSYNHPQHF. The CDR3 coding sequence is TGTGCCAGCAGCTTAGCGAATGTTACAAGTTACAATCACCCCCAGCATTTT.